This T cell receptor beta chain was identified in a study of TIL therapy for anti-PD-1-resistant metastatic lung cancer. The wider study: Tumors carried a median roughly 1.5 non-synonymous mutations per megabase.

Study results and caveats: Treatment-naive, never-smoker and oncogene-addicted patients were overrepresented in this highly selected cohort.

The immunoSEQ assay was v3. Sequencing was performed with immunoSEQ multiplex PCR; in TCRdb, only in-frame clones are kept and a portion is missing. The sample records 25,000 to 30,000 clones, about 60% being singletons. The CDR3 spans 11 residues. V dropped 5 bases and J dropped 2 bases, with 4 bases sitting between them. Germline V lookup: CDR1 SGHAT, CDR2 FQNNGV. Described time point: pre-treatment sample, taken before nivolumab and TIL therapy. Tumor tissue came from excised metastases, mostly pleural nodules or supraclavicular lymph nodes. Tumors were harvested before any PD-1/PD-L1 blockade. With respect to this clone: Antigen unknown.

The rearrangement links TRBV11-2 to TRBJ2-7; D is unresolved. The sequenced sample was tumor tissue, obtained at baseline. The source is a woman between 30 and 85 years old with non-small cell lung cancer. In DNA, the CDR3 is TGTGCCAGCAGCCTTACCTACGAGCAGTACTTC. Translating it yields CASSLTYEQYF.